The 19 T cell receptor beta chains in this list originate from one sample, sequenced in a study of blood T cell repertoires in COVID-19. Libraries were prepared by immunoSEQ multiplex PCR; TCRdb keeps only in-frame clonotypes and omits some of them. The sample holds 90,000 or so clones, about 89% seen once. The sequencing sample was made of peripheral blood. These TCRs come from a woman between 70 and 85 years old with acute or convalescent COVID-19.

The J gene is TRBJ1-1, the V gene TRBV19; TRBD1 might be the D (5 bases). V dropped 7 bases and J dropped 1 base, with 19 bases sitting between them. CDR3 length: 16 amino acids. The germline V gene encodes CDR1 LNHDA and CDR2 SQIVND (reference sequence). The CDR3 DNA reads as TGTGCCAGTACCCAACAGGCCCTGTTGAGGAACACTGAAGCTTTCTTT. Its protein is CASTQQALLRNTEAFF.

The chain joins TRBV7-2 to TRBJ2-2, with TRBD2 as a possible D gene (6 bases). The CDR3 has 14 amino acids. V lost 6 bases to trimming and J lost 2 bases, with 10 bases between them. CDR1 SGHTA and CDR2 FQGNSA come from the germline V gene. The CDR3 nucleotides read TGTGCCAGCAGTTTGGGACTTAACACCGGGGAGCTGTTTTTT. Its protein is CASSLGLNTGELFF. Complete variable domain (other parts from reference TRBV7-2 and TRBJ2-2): GAGVSQSPSNKVTEKGKDVELRCDPISGHTALYWYRQSLGQGLEFLIYFQGNSAPDKSGLPSDRFSAERTGGSVSTLTIQRTQQEDSAVYLCASSLGLNTGELFFGEGSRLTVL.

This chain links TRBV7-2 with TRBJ1-1, with 7 positions matching TRBD1. The CDR3 length is 17 residues. J was trimmed by 4 bases and V by 4 bases; bases with no gene match: 15. CDR1 and CDR2 (germline): SGHTA, FQGNSA. The CDR3 protein is CASSSDRARTRGTEAFF. The CDR3 DNA sequence: TGTGCCAGCAGCTCCGACAGGGCCCGGACTCGAGGCACTGAAGCTTTCTTT.

This sequence joins TRBV19 and TRBJ1-1; D possibly corresponds to TRBD1 (6 bases). Trimming removed 4 bases at V and 10 bases at J, with 28 bases between. The CDR3 has 17 amino acids. Germline CDR1 LNHDA, CDR2 SQIVND (reference sequence). The CDR3 protein is CASSTTYGTGLLLGAFF. DNA for the CDR3: TGTGCCAGTAGTACTACCTATGGAACAGGGCTCCTCTTGGGAGCTTTCTTT.

This rearrangement joins TRBV7-2 to TRBJ2-3, with 10 bases lining up with TRBD2. V lost 3 bases and J lost 7; bases outside the gene matches: 7. The CDR3 loop spans 15 amino acids. CDR1 is SGHTA, CDR2 FQGNSA, per germline. The CDR3 DNA is TGTGCCAGCAGCTTCTCCGGGACTAGCGCGCATACGCAGTATTTT. Amino acid sequence: CASSFSGTSAHTQYF.

The CDR3 reads CASSYSIGTTTEAFF. In nucleotides, the CDR3 is TGTGCCAGCAGTTACTCGATAGGGACTACTACCGAAGCTTTCTTT. J is TRBJ1-1 and V is TRBV6-5; tentative D call: TRBD1 (5 bases). The CDR3 contains 15 residues. Between the trimmed V and J ends, which lost 0 bases and 8 bases, there was a span of 16 bases. CDR1 and CDR2 from the germline V gene are MNHEY and SVGAGI.

This clone appeared a few times. V usage is TRBV28 and J usage is TRBJ1-4; D remains ambiguous. The CDR3 consists of 14 residues. Trimming pared 5 bases from V and 5 bases from J, leaving 12 bases between. Germline-derived CDR1 and CDR2 are MDHEN and SYDVKM. CDR3 coding DNA: TGTGCCAGCAGTCTCCCTCCGCGAAATGAAAAACTGTTTTTT. This encodes CASSLPPRNEKLFF.

This chain joins TRBV7-8 and TRBJ1-1; a possible D gene is TRBD1 (6 bases). V was pared by 7 bases and J by 0 bases, with 9 bases between. Germline V gene lookup returns CDR1 SGHVS and CDR2 FQNEAQ. The length of the CDR3 is 13 residues. The chain's CDR3 is CASTPGVNTEAFF. DNA of the CDR3: TGTGCCAGCACCCCAGGGGTGAACACTGAAGCTTTCTTT.

V and J are TRBV2 and TRBJ1-4, with TRBD1 matching over 7 bases. This CDR3 contains 14 residues. The germline gives CDR1 SNHLY, CDR2 FYNNEI. V gave up 8 bases and J gave up 8 bases; unmatched junction bases: 11. CDR3 region: CASGLTGLREKLFF. As DNA, the CDR3 is TGTGCCAGCGGATTGACAGGGTTAAGGGAAAAACTGTTTTTT. Complete variable domain (other parts from reference TRBV2 and TRBJ1-4): EPEVTQTPSHQVTQMGQEVILRCVPISNHLYFYWYRQILGQKVEFLVSFYNNEISEKSEIFDDQFSVERPDGSNFTLKIRSTKLEDSAMYFCASGLTGLREKLFFGSGTQLSVL.

The gene calls are TRBV7-9 and TRBJ1-6; TRBD1 matches at 7 bases. Germline assignment: CDR1 SEHNR and CDR2 FQNEAQ (reference sequence). CDR3 length: 14 residues. V lost 4 bases and J lost 5; bases outside the gene matches: 2. The CDR3 spells CASSSDRDNSPLHF. The CDR3 nucleotides read TGTGCCAGCAGCTCAGACAGGGATAATTCACCCCTCCACTTT.

The chain is built from TRBV9 and TRBJ2-1; D remains unclear. V was shortened by 3 bases and J by 0 bases, with 16 bases between the two germline ends. The CDR3 has 17 amino acids. CDR1 is SGDLS and CDR2 is YYNGEE in the germline V gene. CDR3 amino acids: CASSGSSGSSSYNEQFF. The CDR3 DNA reads as TGTGCCAGCAGCGGAAGTTCAGGATCCAGCTCCTACAATGAGCAGTTCTTC. Filled out from reference TRBV9 and TRBJ2-1, the complete variable domain reads DSGVTQTPKHLITATGQRVTLRCSPRSGDLSVYWYQQSLDQGLQFLIQYYNGEERAKGNILERFSAQQFPDLHSELNLSSLELGDSALYFCASSGSSGSSSYNEQFFGPGTRLTVL.

This chain uses TRBV28 with TRBJ2-2; D is possibly TRBD2 (5 bases). Trimming stripped 8 bases from V and 2 bases from J, with 15 bases between. CDR3 size: 15 residues. Looked up from germline, CDR1 is MDHEN and CDR2 is SYDVKM. CDR3 sequence: CASFTGRVNTGELFF. The CDR3 DNA reads as TGTGCCAGCTTCACCGGGCGGGTAAACACCGGGGAGCTGTTTTTT.

CDR3 DNA sequence: TGTGCCAGCTCACCGGACAGCTATAGCAATCAGCCCCAGCATTTT. It specifies CASSPDSYSNQPQHF. The chain is built from TRBV18 and TRBJ1-5; possible D gene TRBD1, 6 bases. In germline, CDR1 is KGHSH, CDR2 LQKENI. This CDR3 has 15 amino acids. Trimming left V 3 bases short and J 0 bases short, with 9 bases between.

The rearrangement joins TRBV30 to TRBJ2-3; possibly TRBD1 for D (5 bases). Germline CDR1 is GTSNPN and CDR2 is SVGIG (reference sequence). The ends were cut back, 4 bases at V and 6 bases at J, with 14 bases in the middle. This CDR3 has 13 amino acids. The CDR3 coding sequence is TGTGCCTGGATCCCGCCAGGGTTGGATACGCAGTATTTT. Its protein product is CAWIPPGLDTQYF.

This chain links TRBV3-1 (or the pseudogene TRBV3-2) with TRBJ2-2; D gene ambiguous. Germline CDR1 LGHDT, CDR2 YNNKEL (reference sequence). The CDR3 is made up of 16 amino acids. V lost 2 bases and J lost 0, with 10 bases in between. The CDR3 is CASSQLTPTNTGELFF. The CDR3 region has the DNA TGTGCCAGCAGCCAACTGACACCCACGAACACCGGGGAGCTGTTTTTT.

This CDR3 is CASSARWGTEAFF. CDR3 DNA: TGCGCCAGCAGTGCACGGTGGGGGACAGAAGCTTTCTTT. The chain uses TRBV10-1 and TRBJ1-1; tentatively, D is TRBD1 (6 bases). The CDR3 has 13 amino acids. Germline CDR1 reads WNHNN; CDR2 reads SYGVQD (reference sequence). Trimming removed 4 bases from V and 8 bases from J, with 14 bases in between.

The rearrangement joins TRBV2 to TRBJ1-2; 11 bases map to TRBD1. Germline lookup yields CDR1 SNHLY and CDR2 FYNNEI. The CDR3 has 15 residues. The ends lost 8 bases at V and 2 bases at J; junction bases unmatched: 7. The CDR3 nucleotides are TGTGCCAGCTTCCGGACAGGGGGCTTCAACTATGGCTACACCTTC. Translating it yields CASFRTGGFNYGYTF. Based on the CDR3 plus reference TRBV2 and TRBJ1-2, the full variable domain is EPEVTQTPSHQVTQMGQEVILRCVPISNHLYFYWYRQILGQKVEFLVSFYNNEISEKSEIFDDQFSVERPDGSNFTLKIRSTKLEDSAMYFCASFRTGGFNYGYTFGSGTRLTVV.

This clone showed up just a few times. The V call is TRBV28, the J call TRBJ2-7; 8 bases agree with TRBD1. Germline V gene data show CDR1 as MDHEN and CDR2 as SYDVKM. CDR3 length equals 13 residues. The junction had 3 bases not matched to a gene; V was cut back by 6 bases and J by 2 bases. The DNA for the CDR3 is TGTGCCAGCAGGGAACAGGGGGCCTACGAGCAGTACGTC. Translated: CASREQGAYEQYV.

The V and J genes are TRBV28 and TRBJ2-1; 7 nucleotides agree with TRBD2. This CDR3 has 13 residues. Germline CDR1 reads MDHEN; CDR2 reads SYDVKM. Germline trimming cut 5 bases from V and 6 bases from J; bases unmatched to any gene: 4. The CDR3 bases are TGTGCCAGCAGTCTAGCGGCGCGCAATGAGCAGTTCTTC. Residues: CASSLAARNEQFF.